This passage covers 9 T cell receptor beta chains from one sample sequenced in a study of cytomegalovirus exposure and HLA in healthy donors. 60 Vbeta and 13 Jbeta primers were used in PCR. TCRdb's table, derived via immunoSEQ multiplex PCR, lists solely in-frame clones and lacks some. The table has 80,000 to 100,000 clones, roughly 73% seen once. Sequenced input: PBMCs. Receptor source: a man aged 35 to 55 in good health and CMV-seronegative.

CDR3 amino acids: CASSDFVGENTEAFF. The DNA of the CDR3 is TGCGCCAGCAGTGATTTCGTCGGGGAGAACACTGAAGCTTTCTTT. The chain combines TRBV10-1 with TRBJ1-1; no reliable D call. Germline V gene data show CDR1 as WNHNN and CDR2 as SYGVQD (reference sequence). This CDR3 contains 15 residues. Trimming stripped 3 bases from V and 1 base from J, with 12 bases between.

The chain has TRBV4-3 and TRBJ1-5; D remains ambiguous. The CDR3 is made up of 15 amino acids. Germline values: CDR1 LGHNA, CDR2 YSLEER. The germline V and J ends were trimmed by 0 bases and 6 bases, with 12 bases remaining between them. DNA for the CDR3: TGCGCCAGCAGCCAAGAGCGAGGTGATAGTCAGCCCCAGCATTTT. Protein: CASSQERGDSQPQHF.

The V call is TRBV2, the J call TRBJ2-2; 7 positions agree with TRBD1. CDR3 length: 14 residues. With V trimmed by 6 bases and J by 5 bases, 6 bases remained unmatched. Germline V gene data show CDR1 as SNHLY and CDR2 as FYNNEI. CDR3 sequence reads: CASSGTARTGELFF. For the CDR3, the DNA is TGTGCCAGCAGCGGGACAGCCCGAACCGGGGAGCTGTTTTTT.

This chain links TRBV27 with TRBJ2-1; D might be TRBD2 (6 bases). CDR3 length equals 15 residues. Germline V gene data show CDR1 as MNHEY and CDR2 as SMNVEV (reference sequence). Trimming stripped 9 bases from V and 0 bases from J, with 15 bases between. The CDR3: CASRTPTSSYNEQFF. The CDR3 DNA follows: TGTGCCAGTAGGACCCCGACTAGCTCCTACAATGAGCAGTTCTTC.

The chain uses TRBV5-4 and TRBJ2-5, with 10 bases aligning to TRBD1. Germline V CDR1 and CDR2: SGHNT, YYREEE (reference sequence). With V trimmed by 5 bases and J by 4 bases, 2 bases remained unmatched. The CDR3 covers 13 residues. The CDR3 protein is CASSGQGGETQYF. The CDR3 DNA reads as TGTGCCAGCAGTGGACAGGGGGGAGAGACCCAGTACTTC.

The genes are TRBV19 and TRBJ1-1, with a possible D match to TRBD1 (5 bases). This CDR3 is built from 13 residues. V lost 9 bases, J lost 4 bases, and 15 bases lay in between. Germline V lookup: CDR1 LNHDA, CDR2 SQIVND (reference sequence). DNA for the CDR3: TGTGCCAGCCACACTCAGGGATCCACTGAAGCTTTCTTT. It translates to CASHTQGSTEAFF.

The chain has TRBV25-1 and TRBJ1-3; D gene ambiguous. Trimming pared 1 base from V and 0 bases from J, leaving 7 bases between. Germline loops: CDR1 MGHDK, CDR2 SYGVNS. The CDR3 contains 15 residues. CDR3 region: CASSESGSSGNTIYF. The CDR3, as DNA: TGTGCCAGCAGTGAATCAGGAAGCTCTGGAAACACCATATATTTT.

The chain uses TRBV7-2 and TRBJ2-3; 8 bases line up with TRBD2. With 1 base clipped from V and 4 bases from J, the junction kept 7 bases outside the gene matches. The CDR3 runs 16 residues. Germline V CDR1 and CDR2: SGHTA, FQGNSA. The CDR3 sequence: CASSLGLAGGADTQYF. DNA for the CDR3: TGTGCCAGCAGCTTAGGTCTGGCGGGGGGCGCAGATACGCAGTATTTT.

The chain has TRBV5-4 and TRBJ1-2, with 8 nucleotides matching TRBD1. This CDR3 is 14 amino acids long. Per germline, CDR1 SGHNT and CDR2 YYREEE (reference sequence). V gave up 4 bases and J gave up 2 bases; unmatched junction bases: 4. The DNA of the CDR3 is TGTGCCAGCAGCACCCGGACAGGGAACTATGGCTACACCTTC. Protein: CASSTRTGNYGYTF. Full variable domain (outside the CDR3, taken from reference TRBV5-4 and TRBJ1-2): ETGVTQSPTHLIKTRGQQVTLRCSSQSGHNTVSWYQQALGQGPQFIFQYYREEENGRGNFPPRFSGLQFPNYSSELNVNALELDDSALYLCASSTRTGNYGYTFGSGTRLTVV.